The 11 T cell receptor beta chains below come from one sample, sequenced in a study of patients and donors after allogeneic stem cell transplantation (dated by TCRdb to between 2020 and 2021). Preparation of the library involved RT-PCR. Instrument used: NextSeq 550. TCRdb passed the public sequencing reads through fastp at Q25 and MiXCR, retaining productive beta sequences. Every CDR3 protein is listed once, alongside the most common genes and DNA of its rows. The sample table holds about 400,000 distinct CDR3 sequences, of which approximately 16% were seen once. Of the sample, just over 7% is held by the ten largest clones. Sequenced input: blood, either unsorted or a sorted T cell fraction (not recorded which). The receptors originated from a human donor who was either an allogeneic HSCT recipient or a stem cell or donor lymphocyte infusion donor (not recorded which). It is not recorded whose cells these are; they may come from a transplant donor.

This chain links TRBV7-3 with TRBJ2-1; weak D call: TRBD2 (6 bases). V lost 3 bases and J 0 bases, leaving 12 bases between the germline ends. CDR3 length: 16 amino acids. CDR1 and CDR2 (germline): SGHTA, FQGTGA. The CDR3 bases are TGTGCCAGCAGCTTGGGGACTTCTCTCTCCTACAATGAGCAGTTCTTC. It encodes CASSLGTSLSYNEQFF.

This clonotype has only a few counts. The genes are TRBV4-1 and TRBJ2-7; perhaps TRBD1 as D (6 bases). The germline gives CDR1 MGHRA, CDR2 YSYEKL. Deletions cut 5 bases from V and 2 bases from J, with 16 bases between. The CDR3 contains 15 residues. CDR3 sequence reads: CASSKGTPKPYEQYF. DNA of the CDR3: TGCGCCAGCAGCAAAGGGACACCCAAGCCCTACGAGCAGTACTTC.

The chain joins TRBV4-3 to TRBJ2-1; D perhaps matches TRBD1 (5 bases). CDR3 size: 15 residues. Trimming took off 0 bases at V and 4 bases at J, with 10 bases between the two ends. Germline V gene lookup returns CDR1 LGHNA and CDR2 YSLEER. The CDR3 bases are TGCGCCAGCAGCCAAGATTTCCGGACATACAATGAGCAGTTCTTC. Its protein product is CASSQDFRTYNEQFF.

This sequence joins TRBV20-1 and TRBJ2-1; 10 bases map to TRBD2. This CDR3 contains 17 residues. CDR1 DFQATT and CDR2 SNEGSKA come from the germline V gene (reference sequence). Losses at the gene ends were 3 bases for V and 4 bases for J; bases not matched to a gene: 12. The CDR3 nucleotides are TGCAGTGCTAGGAGAACCGGGACTAGCGTTTTGTACAATGAGCAGTTCTTC. The encoded protein is CSARRTGTSVLYNEQFF.

The V gene is TRBV5-6, the J gene TRBJ2-7; 12 nucleotides align to TRBD2. The CDR3 spans 17 residues. Per the germline V gene, CDR1 is SGHDT and CDR2 is YYEEEE. The ends lost 2 bases at V and 3 bases at J; junction bases unmatched: 9. The DNA for the CDR3 is TGTGCCAGCAGCTTATCTAGCGGGAGGGCCTCCCTCTACGAGCAGTACTTC. It codes for CASSLSSGRASLYEQYF.

This clonotype was detected ten times or more. This chain joins TRBV5-1 and TRBJ2-7; 8 bases agree with TRBD2. CDR3 length equals 13 residues. The V gene end was trimmed by 7 bases and the J gene end by 3 bases; junction bases not matched to a gene: 6. Germline V CDR1 and CDR2: SGHRS, YFSETQ. The CDR3 DNA reads as TGCGCCAGCTCCGGGACTAGTTTCTACGAGCAGTACTTC. Protein: CASSGTSFYEQYF.

This clonotype was seen only a few times. J is TRBJ2-3 and V is TRBV6-1; 8 bases map to TRBD1. Germline V gene sequence: CDR1 MNHNS, CDR2 SASEGT. The J segment lost 4 bases and the V segment lost 4 bases, leaving 4 bases of the junction unmatched. The CDR3 is 14 residues long. The CDR3 here is CASSVPGGADTQYF. In DNA form, the CDR3 reads TGTGCCAGCAGTGTCCCAGGGGGCGCAGATACGCAGTATTTT.

The gene calls are TRBV7-2 and TRBJ2-3; possibly TRBD2 for D (5 bases). The CDR3 contains 17 residues. The germline V gene encodes CDR1 SGHTA and CDR2 FQGNSA. V dropped 5 bases and J dropped 4 bases, with 22 bases sitting between them. The CDR3 DNA follows: TGTGCCAGCAGCCCTTTCCCCCCGTCGGGATGGGCAGATACGCAGTATTTT. It translates to CASSPFPPSGWADTQYF.

Many counts were recorded for this clonotype. The chain's CDR3 is CASSSWTGTDTQYF. The CDR3 coding sequence is TGTGCCAGCAGCTCCTGGACAGGGACAGATACGCAGTATTTT. The V and J genes are TRBV7-9 and TRBJ2-3; 8 bases align to TRBD1. The CDR3 is made up of 14 amino acids. From germline, CDR1 is SEHNR and CDR2 FQNEAQ (reference sequence). J lost 3 bases, V lost 4 bases, and 3 bases had no gene match.

In its sample, this clonotype was seen many times. This chain links TRBV12-3 or TRBV12-4 with TRBJ2-3; D call uncertain. The germline V and J ends were trimmed by 5 bases and 4 bases, with 16 bases remaining between them. The CDR3 contains 15 residues. CDR3 residues: CASSPDGQTADTQYF. DNA of the CDR3: TGTGCCAGCAGTCCCGACGGGCAGACGGCAGATACGCAGTATTTT.

As regards this clonotype: One end of the junction does not line up with germline, which may come from a read error. The chain is built from TRBV27 and TRBJ2-1; 12 bases fit TRBD2. The CDR3 is 14 amino acids. Germline lookup yields CDR1 MNHEY and CDR2 SMNVEV (reference sequence). CDR3 DNA: TGCGCCAGCTCCTCCGGGACTAGCGGGCGGGGGCAGTTCTTC. As protein: CASSSGTSGRGQFF.